What follows are 18 T cell receptor beta chains derived from one specimen sequenced in a study of T cell repertoires in cytomegalovirus infection. One entry per CDR3 protein, called by TCRdb with MiXCR from the reads. Of over 300,000 distinct CDR3 sequences listed, 17% are singletons. Material for sequencing was PBMCs. These receptors were taken from a human donor in good health (CMV status not recorded). Some clones in this sample may be carry-over from other donors' samples.

This clonotype has at least ten counts. The chain couples TRBV7-2 to TRBJ2-7; D remains unclear. There are 14 residues in the CDR3. Germline CDR1 reads SGHTA; CDR2 reads FQGNSA. V gave up 3 bases and J gave up 3 bases, with 12 bases separating them. CDR3 amino acids: CASSLAFTHYEQYF. CDR3 nucleotides: TGTGCCAGCAGCTTGGCGTTCACCCACTACGAGCAGTACTTC.

About this clonotype itself: One junction end disagrees with the germline gene, perhaps due to a read error. The rearrangement links TRBV4-1 to TRBJ2-2; no clear D gene. CDR3 length: 12 amino acids. From germline, CDR1 is MGHRA and CDR2 YSYEKL. The DNA for the CDR3 is TGTGCCAGCAGCCAAGCTGGCGGGGAGCTGTTTTTT. Protein product: CASSQAGGELFF.

The table lists this clonotype with a few counts. The V gene is TRBV7-6, the J gene TRBJ2-1; TRBD2 is a possible D gene (7 bases). Germline V gene sequence: CDR1 SGHVS, CDR2 FNYEAQ. The CDR3 has 15 residues. V lost 5 bases, J lost 8 bases, and 19 bases lay in between. CDR3 DNA: TGTGCCAGCAGCCGGACGCTGGGGGGGCCCCATGAGCAGTTCTTC. It yields the protein CASSRTLGGPHEQFF.

This clonotype was counted many times. The chain employs TRBV28 and TRBJ1-5, with TRBD1 as a possible D gene (6 bases). The V gene lost 2 bases and the J gene lost 0 bases, with 17 bases spanning the gap. CDR3 length: 18 residues. Germline V gene data show CDR1 as MDHEN and CDR2 as SYDVKM. The CDR3 DNA reads TGTGCCAGCAGTTTAGAGGGCGGACAGTCTTATAGCAATCAGCCCCAGCATTTT. This codes for CASSLEGGQSYSNQPQHF.

There are many counts of this clonotype. V is TRBV5-1 and J is TRBJ2-1; TRBD2 matches 10 bases. CDR1 SGHRS and CDR2 YFSETQ come from the germline V gene. Unmatched junction bases numbered 6, after V lost 0 bases and J lost 6 bases. CDR3 size: 16 residues. The CDR3 sequence: CASSLGLAGVLNEQFF. CDR3 coding DNA: TGCGCCAGCAGCTTGGGTCTAGCGGGGGTTCTCAATGAGCAGTTCTTC. Based on the CDR3 plus reference TRBV5-1 and TRBJ2-1, the full variable domain is KAGVTQTPRYLIKTRGQQVTLSCSPISGHRSVSWYQQTPGQGLQFLFEYFSETQRNKGNFPGRFSGRQFSNSRSEMNVSTLELGDSALYLCASSLGLAGVLNEQFFGPGTRLTVL.

This chain links TRBV10-3 with TRBJ2-2; TRBD1 agrees at 8 bases. The CDR3 extends over 18 amino acids. CDR1 ENHRY and CDR2 SYGVKD come from the germline V gene. Trimming took 0 bases from V and 1 from J; bases not matched to a gene: 7. The CDR3 DNA reads as TGTGCCATCAGTGAGTCGCGGGACAGGCCCCTGAACACCGGGGAGCTGTTTTTT. It codes for CAISESRDRPLNTGELFF.

V usage is TRBV20-1 and J usage is TRBJ2-3, with 14 bases that match TRBD2. This CDR3 region has 19 residues. With V trimmed by 6 bases and J by 4 bases, 18 bases remained unmatched. Germline assignment: CDR1 DFQATT and CDR2 SNEGSKA (reference sequence). CDR3 coding DNA: TGCAGTGCGCACTCCGAGACTAGCGGGGGGGCAACAAATCCAGATACGCAGTATTTT. It yields the protein CSAHSETSGGATNPDTQYF.

The chain links TRBV28 to TRBJ2-3; D is possibly TRBD1 or TRBD2 (5 bases each). V lost 10 bases to trimming and J lost 4 bases, with 12 bases between them. The CDR3 contains 12 residues. Per the germline V gene, CDR1 is MDHEN and CDR2 is SYDVKM. The CDR3 sequence: CATELGADTQYF. In nucleotides, the CDR3 is TGTGCCACCGAGTTGGGGGCAGATACGCAGTATTTT.

The chain links TRBV6-6 to TRBJ1-5; 9 nucleotides match TRBD1. The germline CDR1 and CDR2 sequences are MNHNY and SVGAGI (reference sequence). The CDR3 has 14 residues. With 6 bases clipped from V and 5 bases from J, the junction kept 5 bases outside the gene matches. The CDR3 protein is CASSQDRGHQPQHF. CDR3 nucleotides: TGTGCCAGCAGCCAGGACAGGGGACATCAGCCCCAGCATTTT.

This clonotype came up a few times. The chain's CDR3 is CSASRAPTYEQYF. The CDR3 nucleotides read TGCAGTGCTAGCCGGGCCCCAACCTACGAGCAGTACTTC. The chain uses TRBV20-1 and TRBJ2-7; D ambiguous. The V gene lost 3 bases and the J gene lost 2 bases, with 11 bases spanning the gap. This CDR3 has 13 residues. Germline lookup yields CDR1 DFQATT and CDR2 SNEGSKA (reference sequence).

The chain links TRBV18 to TRBJ2-7; D call uncertain. Trimming shortened V by 3 bases and J by 5 bases, and 17 bases separated the two germline ends. CDR3 size: 15 residues. The germline V gene has CDR1 KGHSH and CDR2 LQKENI. As DNA, the CDR3 is TGTGCCAGCTCACCCAACCGACTGGTTTTACACGAGCAGTACTTC. It yields the protein CASSPNRLVLHEQYF.

This clonotype was counted only a few times. The CDR3 DNA sequence: TGCGCCAGCAGCCAGGCCCGGGGAGAGCTCACAGATACGCAGTATTTT. Its protein product is CASSQARGELTDTQYF. The chain recombines TRBV4-1 with TRBJ2-3; TRBD2 is a possible D gene (5 bases). The CDR3 is made up of 16 amino acids. Germline values: CDR1 MGHRA, CDR2 YSYEKL. Trimming removed 3 bases at V and 2 bases at J, with 15 bases between.

This clonotype was counted at least ten times. The chain recombines TRBV4-2 with TRBJ1-4; TRBD1 matches at 9 bases. J gave up 8 bases and V 3 bases, and 10 bases lay outside the gene matches. The CDR3 spans 16 residues. Per the germline V gene, CDR1 is LGHNA and CDR2 is YNFKEQ. The CDR3 is CASSQLLQGAGEKLFF. DNA of the CDR3: TGTGCCAGCAGCCAGCTATTACAGGGGGCTGGCGAAAAACTGTTTTTT.

This clonotype was seen more than once but under ten times. The chain combines TRBV7-2 with TRBJ1-2, with TRBD1 as a possible D gene (5 bases). The CDR3 totals 13 residues. Germline V gene sequence: CDR1 SGHTA, CDR2 FQGNSA. V was cut by 1 base and J by 8 bases, with 11 bases left in between. The CDR3 spells CASSLVRGRGYTF. The CDR3 nucleotides read TGTGCCAGCAGCTTAGTTAGGGGACGGGGCTACACCTTC.

The table lists this clonotype with a few counts. This chain connects TRBV5-5 to TRBJ2-7; 11 bases agree with TRBD1. Germline-derived CDR1 and CDR2 are SGHKS and YYEKEE (reference sequence). Trimming at V came to 4 bases and at J to 5 bases, leaving 17 bases not matched to a gene. This CDR3 is built from 18 residues. The CDR3 DNA is TGTGCCAGCAGCCCGTTAAAGGATCCGGGACAGGGGGGCCACGAGCAGTACTTC. Protein product: CASSPLKDPGQGGHEQYF.

V is TRBV7-6 and J is TRBJ1-2; the match to TRBD1 covers 10 bases. The CDR3 covers 18 residues. Germline CDR1 and CDR2: SGHVS and FNYEAQ. J gave up 0 bases and V 5 bases, and 12 bases lay outside the gene matches. CDR3: CASSPWGDRGPANYGYTF. The DNA for the CDR3 is TGTGCCAGCAGCCCCTGGGGGGACAGGGGCCCCGCTAACTATGGCTACACCTTC.

The sample holds many counts of this clonotype. This chain connects TRBV4-1 to TRBJ2-3, with 8 bases identical to TRBD2. The V gene end was trimmed by 0 bases and the J gene end by 2 bases; junction bases not matched to a gene: 10. CDR1 and CDR2 (germline): MGHRA, YSYEKL. The CDR3 contains 18 residues. The CDR3 reads CASSQESDGLANTDTQYF. CDR3 coding DNA: TGCGCCAGCAGCCAAGAGAGTGACGGACTAGCAAACACAGATACGCAGTATTTT.

This clonotype showed up just a few times. V and J are TRBV20-1 and TRBJ2-5; TRBD1 is a possible D gene (6 bases). This CDR3 comprises 13 residues. The V gene lost 2 bases and the J gene lost 1 base, with 8 bases spanning the gap. Germline V gene data show CDR1 as DFQATT and CDR2 as SNEGSKA (reference sequence). CDR3 in amino acids: CSARTDSQETQYF. CDR3 DNA: TGCAGTGCTAGAACGGACAGCCAAGAGACCCAGTACTTC.